This TCR beta chain was profiled in a study of T cells expressing NK-cell markers. About the study: The eight sequenced donors comprised seven who were HCMV-seropositive and one who was seronegative. Study-level findings and limits: The leading position in the CD3+CD56-NKG2C+ fraction of a handful of donors also went to these clonotypes. HCMV specificity of the expanded NKG2C+ T cell clones was not established.

Germline V gives CDR1 SGHRS, CDR2 YFSETQ. This CDR3 has 13 amino acids. On this clonotype: Its cognate antigen is unknown.

TCR beta cDNA was made by 5'RACE template switching with UMIs. Reanalyzing the 5' RACE reads, TCRdb keeps one entry per CDR3 protein, without DNA. The sample totals 150,000 to 200,000 distinct CDR3 sequences; its top ten clones hold less than 20%. The V gene is TRBV5-1, the J gene TRBJ2-5; as DNA is missing, the TRBD2 call by TCRdb cannot be tested. The sequence came from a woman aged 18 to 75 in good health. The source material was blood T cells: a sorted CD56 or NKG2C T cell subset, CD4+ or CD8+ T cells, or bulk PBMC T cells (not recorded which). The CDR3 here is CASRDSGLETQYF.